What follows describes a single T cell receptor beta chain. Its antigen is not known. This sample was taken from a study of CD8 T cells in Susac syndrome. A quantity of about 0.45 to 1 ug RNA underwent reverse transcription using random hexamers. immunoSEQ multiplex PCR amplified TCR beta CDR3 across 54 Vbeta, 13 Jbeta. TCRdb independently ran MiXCR on the immunoSEQ multiplex PCR reads; one entry per CDR3 protein. Of about 190,000 distinct CDR3 sequences listed, 85% to 95% are singletons. Whole-study findings and limits: CD8+ clonal expansion in Susac was maximal in TEMRA cells and in active patients.

V gave up 0 bases and J gave up 7 bases, with 15 bases separating them. The CDR3 spans 15 residues. The V gene's germline CDR1 is LGHDT and CDR2 YNNKEL (reference sequence). Peripheral blood CD8+ and CD4+ T cells were profiled by TCR beta sequencing. The TCR comes from a human donor with Susac syndrome. The J gene is TRBJ1-2, the V gene TRBV3-1, with D unclear. Sequencing used CD8+ T cells from PBMCs. The CDR3 DNA is TGTGCCAGCAGCCAAGAAGAGGGCCTCCGTAGTGGCTACACCTTC. It encodes CASSQEEGLRSGYTF.